This T cell receptor (beta chain) was found in a study of T cells in Graves' hyperthyroidism and ophthalmopathy. This clonotype was found many times. RNA transcripts served as the template for amplifying TCR beta CDR3 regions. Using the HTBI primer set, a first-round RT-PCR was run on the TCR CDR3. TCRdb reprocessed the multiplex PCR reads with MiXCR, giving one entry per CDR3 protein. The profile shows roughly 240,000 distinct CDR3 sequences, about a sixth of them singletons. The source of this sequence is a woman between 18 and 30 years old with Graves' ophthalmopathy. The sample consisted of blood.

DNA of the CDR3: TGTGCCAGCGCCCGCTCCTACGAGCAGTACTTC. Its translation: CASARSYEQYF. This sequence joins TRBV12-3 or TRBV12-4 and TRBJ2-7; unclear D gene. Trimming cost V 8 bases and J 0 bases, with 5 bases left between them. The CDR3 loop spans 11 amino acids.